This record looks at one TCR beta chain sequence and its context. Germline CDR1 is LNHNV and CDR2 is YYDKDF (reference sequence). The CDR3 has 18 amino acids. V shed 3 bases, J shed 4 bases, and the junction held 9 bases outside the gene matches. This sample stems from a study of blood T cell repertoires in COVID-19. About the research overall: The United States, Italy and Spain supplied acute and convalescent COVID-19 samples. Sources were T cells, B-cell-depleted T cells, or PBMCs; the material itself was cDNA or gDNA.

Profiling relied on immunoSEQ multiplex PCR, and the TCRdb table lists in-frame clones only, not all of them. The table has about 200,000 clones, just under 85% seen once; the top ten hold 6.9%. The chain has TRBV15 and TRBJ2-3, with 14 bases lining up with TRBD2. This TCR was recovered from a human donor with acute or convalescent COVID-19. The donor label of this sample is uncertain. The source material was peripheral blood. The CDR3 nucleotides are TGTGCCACCAGCAGCAAAACTGGGACTAGCGGGAGATCAGATACGCAGTATTTT. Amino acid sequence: CATSSKTGTSGRSDTQYF.